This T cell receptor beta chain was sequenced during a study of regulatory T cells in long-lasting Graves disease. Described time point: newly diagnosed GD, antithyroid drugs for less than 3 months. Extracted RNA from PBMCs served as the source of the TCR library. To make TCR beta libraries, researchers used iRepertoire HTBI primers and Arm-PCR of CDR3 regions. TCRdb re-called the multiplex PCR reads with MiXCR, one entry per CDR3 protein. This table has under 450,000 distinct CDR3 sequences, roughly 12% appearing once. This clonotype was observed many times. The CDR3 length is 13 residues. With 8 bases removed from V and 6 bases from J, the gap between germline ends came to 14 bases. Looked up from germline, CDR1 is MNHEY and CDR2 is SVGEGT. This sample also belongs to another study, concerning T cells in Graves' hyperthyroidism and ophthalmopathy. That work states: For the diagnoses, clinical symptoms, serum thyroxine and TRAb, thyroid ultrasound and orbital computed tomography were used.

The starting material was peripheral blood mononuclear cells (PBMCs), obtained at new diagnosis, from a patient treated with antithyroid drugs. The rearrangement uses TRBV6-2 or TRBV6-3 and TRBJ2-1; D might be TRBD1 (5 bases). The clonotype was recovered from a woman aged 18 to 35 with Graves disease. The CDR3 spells CASGQSKGNEQFF. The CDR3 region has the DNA TGTGCCAGCGGACAATCCAAGGGCAATGAGCAGTTCTTC.